The sequence of this TCR beta chain was determined in a study of blood T cell repertoires in COVID-19. Study in general: The United States, Italy and Spain provided the acute and convalescent COVID-19 samples.

V gave up 5 bases and J gave up 0 bases; unmatched junction bases: 7. The germline V gene encodes CDR1 GTSNPN and CDR2 SVGIG (reference sequence). The CDR3 spans 14 residues. Followed over time, Seattle patients had been enrolled while infection was active. As processed by the authors: Reference gene primer amplification yielded estimated nucleated cell counts. Repertoires were generated with immunoSEQ multiplex PCR, while TCRdb's copy carries only in-frame clones and drops some. That table gives V, J and clone size, and the DNA gave D and trimming. The table has 200,000 to 250,000 clones, roughly four fifths seen once.

The TCR was taken from a woman aged 80 or over with COVID-19, enrolled during active disease. The chain carries TRBV30 and TRBJ2-7; the match to TRBD1 covers 7 bases. Sequences were obtained from peripheral blood. The CDR3 spells CAWARDSSSYEQYF. In DNA, the CDR3 is TGTGCCTGGGCCCGGGACAGTTCCTCCTACGAGCAGTACTTC.